The clone carrying this TCR beta chain was detected only once. The entry originates in a study of OX40 agonist ivuxolimab in advanced cancers. Study information: Earlier anti-PD-1, anti-PD-L1 or anti-CTLA-4 therapy was permitted; 30% to 50% had received some.

Per germline, CDR1 SGHTA and CDR2 FQGNSA. This CDR3 comprises 13 residues. Trimming stripped 2 bases from V and 3 bases from J, with 8 bases between. The method was immunoSEQ multiplex PCR; TCRdb's version includes in-frame clones alone and lacks a portion of them. The sample carries approximately 45,000 clones, almost 90% recorded once. The source was CD4+ or CD8+ T cells sorted from blood, collected in a trial of the OX40 agonist ivuxolimab. This clonotype was obtained from an adult with an advanced solid tumor such as melanoma, head and neck, liver or kidney cancer. The chain combines TRBV7-2 with TRBJ2-7, with D perhaps matching TRBD2 (5 bases). Here the CDR3 reads CASSLLRDYEQYF. Written as DNA, the CDR3 is TGTGCCAGCAGCTTACTCCGGGACTACGAGCAGTACTTC.